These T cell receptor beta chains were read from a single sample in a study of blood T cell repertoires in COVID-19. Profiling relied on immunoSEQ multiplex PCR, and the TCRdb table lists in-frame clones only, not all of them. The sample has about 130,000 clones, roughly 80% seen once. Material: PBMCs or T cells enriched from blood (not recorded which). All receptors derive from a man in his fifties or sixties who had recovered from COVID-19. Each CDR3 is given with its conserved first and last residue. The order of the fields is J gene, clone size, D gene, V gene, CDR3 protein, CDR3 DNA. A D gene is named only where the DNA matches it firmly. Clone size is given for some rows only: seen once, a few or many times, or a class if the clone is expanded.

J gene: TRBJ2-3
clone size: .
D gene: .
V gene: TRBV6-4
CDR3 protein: CASSEARRTKDKGDTQYF
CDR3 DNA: TGTGCCAGCAGTGAAGCGAGAAGGACAAAAGATAAGGGAGATACGCAGTATTTT

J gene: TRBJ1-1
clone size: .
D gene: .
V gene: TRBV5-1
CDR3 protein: CASSLAGAGLNTEAFF
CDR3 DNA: TGCGCCAGCAGCTTGGCAGGGGCCGGCTTGAACACTGAAGCTTTCTTT

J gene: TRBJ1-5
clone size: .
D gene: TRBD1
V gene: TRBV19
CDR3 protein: CASSIQGAHQPQHF
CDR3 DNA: TGTGCCAGTAGTATACAGGGGGCTCATCAGCCCCAGCATTTT

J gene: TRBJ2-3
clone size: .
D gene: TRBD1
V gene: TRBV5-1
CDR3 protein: CASSLDRGTDTQYF
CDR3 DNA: TGCGCCAGCAGCTTGGACAGGGGGACAGATACGCAGTATTTT

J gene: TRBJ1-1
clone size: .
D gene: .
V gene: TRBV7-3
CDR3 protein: CASSSTPRGGAKAFF
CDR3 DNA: TGTGCCAGCAGCTCGACACCCCGGGGGGGGGCGAAAGCTTTCTTT

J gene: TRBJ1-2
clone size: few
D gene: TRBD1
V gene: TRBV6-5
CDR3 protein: CASGLGQGRDGYTF
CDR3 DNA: TGTGCCAGCGGCTTAGGACAGGGGAGGGATGGCTACACCTTC

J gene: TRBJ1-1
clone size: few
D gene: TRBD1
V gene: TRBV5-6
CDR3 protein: CASRRQGNTEAFF
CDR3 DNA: TGTGCCAGCAGGCGACAGGGGAACACTGAAGCTTTCTTT

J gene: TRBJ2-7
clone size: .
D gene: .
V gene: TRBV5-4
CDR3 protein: CASRPGSPAGEQYF
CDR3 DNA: TGTGCCAGCAGGCCAGGATCACCCGCGGGGGAGCAGTACTTC

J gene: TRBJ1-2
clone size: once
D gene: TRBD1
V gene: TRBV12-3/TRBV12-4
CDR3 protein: CASSLTGGHGYTF
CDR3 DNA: TGTGCCAGCAGTTTAACAGGGGGTCATGGCTACACCTTC

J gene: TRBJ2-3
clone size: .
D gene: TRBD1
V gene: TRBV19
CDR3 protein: CASSMRDRGDTQYF
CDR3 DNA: TGTGCCAGTAGTATGAGGGACAGGGGAGATACGCAGTATTTT

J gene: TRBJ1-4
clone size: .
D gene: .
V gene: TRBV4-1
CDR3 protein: CASSQEGGSTNEKLFF
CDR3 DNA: TGCGCCAGCAGCCAAGAAGGGGGATCAACTAATGAAAAACTGTTTTTT

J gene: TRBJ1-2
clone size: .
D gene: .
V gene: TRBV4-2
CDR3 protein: CASSQNGGQEGYTF
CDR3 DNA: TGTGCCAGCAGCCAAAACGGCGGACAAGAGGGCTACACCTTC

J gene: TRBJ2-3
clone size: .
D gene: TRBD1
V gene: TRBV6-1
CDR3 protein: CASSDRAGGTRRSTDTQYF
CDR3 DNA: TGTGCCAGCAGTGATAGGGCAGGGGGTACCCGAAGGTCCACAGATACGCAGTATTTT

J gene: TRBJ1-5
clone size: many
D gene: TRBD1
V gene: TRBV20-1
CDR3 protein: CSASQGGNQPQHF
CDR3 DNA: TGCAGTGCTAGTCAGGGGGGCAATCAGCCCCAGCATTTT

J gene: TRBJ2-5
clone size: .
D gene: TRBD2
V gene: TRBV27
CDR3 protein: CASSFWGGETQYF
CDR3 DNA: TGTGCCAGCAGTTTCTGGGGGGGAGAGACCCAGTACTTC

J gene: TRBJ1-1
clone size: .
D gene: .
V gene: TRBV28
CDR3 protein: CASTLKPGEGTEAFF
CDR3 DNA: TGTGCCAGCACCTTAAAACCAGGGGAAGGCACTGAAGCTTTCTTT

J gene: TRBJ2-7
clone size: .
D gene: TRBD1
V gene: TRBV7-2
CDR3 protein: CASSRQGPYEQYF
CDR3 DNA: TGTGCCAGCAGCCGACAGGGGCCCTACGAGCAGTACTTC

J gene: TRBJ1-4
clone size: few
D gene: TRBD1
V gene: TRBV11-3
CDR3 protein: CASSSGTGGDEKLFF
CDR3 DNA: TGTGCCAGCAGCTCCGGGACAGGGGGTGATGAAAAACTGTTTTTT

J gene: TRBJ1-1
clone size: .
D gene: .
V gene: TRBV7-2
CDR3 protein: CASSRTANTEAFF
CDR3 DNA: TGTGCCAGCAGCCGGACAGCGAACACTGAAGCTTTCTTT

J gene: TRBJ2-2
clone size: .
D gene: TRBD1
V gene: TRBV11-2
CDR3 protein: CASSLKTGGTGELFF
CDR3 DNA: TGTGCCAGCAGCTTAAAAACAGGGGGAACCGGGGAGCTGTTTTTT

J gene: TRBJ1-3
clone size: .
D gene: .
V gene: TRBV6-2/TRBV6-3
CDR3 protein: CASSYATLQDTIYF
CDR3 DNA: TGTGCCAGCAGTTACGCGACACTCCAGGACACCATATATTTT

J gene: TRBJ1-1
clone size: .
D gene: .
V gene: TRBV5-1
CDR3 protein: CASSPQQGTIEAFF
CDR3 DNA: TGCGCCAGCAGCCCACAACAGGGAACCATTGAAGCTTTCTTT

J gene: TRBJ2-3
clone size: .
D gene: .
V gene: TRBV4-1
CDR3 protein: CASSQDRDTQYF
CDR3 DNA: TGCGCCAGCAGCCAAGACAGGGATACGCAGTATTTT

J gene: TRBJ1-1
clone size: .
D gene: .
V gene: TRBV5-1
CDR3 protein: CASSPPGANTEAFF
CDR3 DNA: TGCGCCAGCAGCCCGCCAGGGGCCAACACTGAAGCTTTCTTT

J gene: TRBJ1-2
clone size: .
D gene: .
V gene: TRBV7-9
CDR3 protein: CASSLDFDRNPGGYTF
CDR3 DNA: TGTGCCAGCAGCTTAGATTTCGACAGGAACCCAGGGGGCTACACCTTC

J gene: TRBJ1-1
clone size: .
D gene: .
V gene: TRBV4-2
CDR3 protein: CASSQNRGWNTEAFF
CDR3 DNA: TGTGCCAGCAGCCAAAACCGGGGGTGGAACACTGAAGCTTTCTTT

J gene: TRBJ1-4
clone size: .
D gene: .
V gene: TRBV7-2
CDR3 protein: CASSLTPSRDEKLFF
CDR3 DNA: TGTGCCAGCAGCTTAACCCCCTCCCGGGATGAAAAACTGTTTTTT

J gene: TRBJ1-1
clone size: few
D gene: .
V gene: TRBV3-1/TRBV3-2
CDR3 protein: CASSQASGGEAFF
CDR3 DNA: TGTGCCAGCAGCCAAGCTTCGGGGGGAGAAGCTTTCTTT

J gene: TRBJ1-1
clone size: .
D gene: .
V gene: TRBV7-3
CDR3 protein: CASSPSGVGDTEAFF
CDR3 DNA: TGTGCCAGCAGCCCGAGTGGGGTCGGGGACACTGAAGCTTTCTTT

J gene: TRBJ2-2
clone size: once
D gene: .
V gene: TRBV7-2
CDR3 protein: CASSLIGGGAPGELFF
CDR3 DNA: TGTGCCAGCAGCTTAATTGGTGGGGGGGCCCCCGGGGAGCTGTTTTTT

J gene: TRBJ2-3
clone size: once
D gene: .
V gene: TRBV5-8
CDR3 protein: CASSVTGSDTQYF
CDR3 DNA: TGTGCCAGCAGCGTCACAGGGTCAGATACGCAGTATTTT

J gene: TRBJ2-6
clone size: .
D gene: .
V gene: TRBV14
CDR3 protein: CASSQAPPTGRFGANVLTF
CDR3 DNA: TGTGCCAGCAGCCAAGCCCCACCCACGGGAAGGTTTGGGGCCAACGTCCTGACTTTC

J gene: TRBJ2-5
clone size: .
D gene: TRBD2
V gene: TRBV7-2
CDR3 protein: CASRASGGAGETQYF
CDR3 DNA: TGTGCCAGCAGAGCTAGCGGGGGGGCCGGGGAGACCCAGTACTTC

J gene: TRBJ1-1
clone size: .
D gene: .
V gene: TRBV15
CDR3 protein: CATSRDLTGVGAFF
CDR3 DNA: TGTGCCACCAGCAGAGATCTTACGGGGGTCGGAGCTTTCTTT

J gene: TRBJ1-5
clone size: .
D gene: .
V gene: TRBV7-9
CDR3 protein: CASSLSPGDGQPQHF
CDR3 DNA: TGTGCCAGCAGCTTATCTCCCGGGGATGGTCAGCCCCAGCATTTT

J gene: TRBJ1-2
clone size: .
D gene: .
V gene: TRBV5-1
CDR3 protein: CASSLGGGSYGYTF
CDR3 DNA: TGCGCCAGCAGCTTGGGCGGGGGGTCCTATGGCTACACCTTC

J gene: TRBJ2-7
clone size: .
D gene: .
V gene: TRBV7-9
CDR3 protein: CASSLVAYEQYF
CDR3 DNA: TGTGCCAGCAGCTTAGTAGCCTACGAGCAGTACTTC

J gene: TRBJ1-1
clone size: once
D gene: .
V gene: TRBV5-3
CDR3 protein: CARSLGTENTEAFF
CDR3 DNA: TGTGCCAGAAGCTTGGGGACAGAGAACACTGAAGCTTTCTTT

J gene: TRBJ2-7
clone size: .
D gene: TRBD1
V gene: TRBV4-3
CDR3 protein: CASSQDGTAIDEQYF
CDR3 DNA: TGCGCCAGCAGCCAAGACGGGACAGCCATTGACGAGCAGTACTTC

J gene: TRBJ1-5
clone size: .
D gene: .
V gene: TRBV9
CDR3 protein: CASSYDSNSNQPQHF
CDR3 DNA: TGTGCCAGCAGTTACGACAGTAATAGCAATCAGCCCCAGCATTTT

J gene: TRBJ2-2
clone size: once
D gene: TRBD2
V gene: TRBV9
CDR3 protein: CASSVASGGHTGELFF
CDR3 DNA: TGTGCCAGCAGCGTAGCTAGCGGGGGGCACACCGGGGAGCTGTTTTTT

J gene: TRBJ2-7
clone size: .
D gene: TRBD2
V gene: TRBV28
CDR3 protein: CASRTRLAGLAYEQYF
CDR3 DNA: TGTGCCAGCAGGACCCGACTAGCGGGGCTTGCTTACGAGCAGTACTTC

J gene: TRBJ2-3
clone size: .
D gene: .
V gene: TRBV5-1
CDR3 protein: CASSLSRAADTQYF
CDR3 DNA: TGCGCCAGCAGCTTGTCCAGGGCAGCAGATACGCAGTATTTT

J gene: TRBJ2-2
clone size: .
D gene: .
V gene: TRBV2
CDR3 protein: CARDGFANTGELFF
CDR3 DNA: TGTGCCAGAGACGGGTTCGCGAACACCGGGGAGCTGTTTTTT

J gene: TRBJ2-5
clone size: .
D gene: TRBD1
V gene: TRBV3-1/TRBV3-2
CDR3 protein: CASSPRPGTEETQYF
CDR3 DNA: TGTGCCAGCAGCCCCCGTCCCGGGACAGAAGAGACCCAGTACTTC

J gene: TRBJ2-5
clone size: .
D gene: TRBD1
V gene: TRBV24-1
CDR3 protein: CATSRGPNAAQYF
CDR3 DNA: TGTGCCACCTCCAGGGGGCCCAACGCGGCCCAGTACTTC

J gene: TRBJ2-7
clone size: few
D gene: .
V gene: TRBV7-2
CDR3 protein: CASSPPAGAAYEQYF
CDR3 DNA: TGTGCCAGCAGCCCCCCGGCAGGGGCCGCCTACGAGCAGTACTTC

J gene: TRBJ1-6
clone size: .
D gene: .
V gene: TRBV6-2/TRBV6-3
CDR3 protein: CASSRSVTGYSPLHF
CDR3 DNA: TGTGCCAGCAGCAGATCCGTGACAGGTTATTCACCCCTCCACTTT

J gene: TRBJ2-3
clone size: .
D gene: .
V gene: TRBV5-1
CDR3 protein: CASSQSPIDTQYF
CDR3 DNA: TGCGCCAGCTCCCAAAGCCCGATAGATACGCAGTATTTT

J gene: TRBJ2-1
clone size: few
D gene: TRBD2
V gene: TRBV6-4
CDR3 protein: CASSVAGEVGEQFF
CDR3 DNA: TGTGCCAGCAGCGTAGCGGGGGAGGTCGGTGAGCAGTTCTTC